A selection of T cell receptor beta chains follows, all from one sample in a study of cytomegalovirus exposure and HLA in healthy donors. Clones were read by immunoSEQ multiplex PCR, and TCRdb kept only the in-frame ones, dropping some. The sample consists of some 150,000 clones, about 73% of them appearing once. Sample: PBMCs. The receptor source for this set is a man aged 35-49 years in good health and CMV-seropositive. Each CDR3 is given with its conserved first and last residue. A D gene is named only where the DNA matches it firmly. Clone size is stated in some rows and not others, as once, few, many or a class when expanded.

V gene,clone size,J gene,D gene,CDR3 length,CDR3 DNA,CDR3 protein
TRBV18,NA,TRBJ2-2,NA,13,TGTGCCAGCTCACCAAACGGTAACGGGGAGCTGTTTTTT,CASSPNGNGELFF
TRBV7-2,once,TRBJ2-5,TRBD1,15,TGTGCCAGCAGCGCAGCCGGGACAGCAAAAGAGACCCAGTACTTC,CASSAAGTAKETQYF
TRBV4-1,NA,TRBJ2-2,NA,17,TGCGCCAGCAGCCAAGAATCGATGGGAGCTAACACCGGGGAGCTGTTTTTT,CASSQESMGANTGELFF
TRBV5-1,NA,TRBJ1-1,NA,15,TGCGCCAGCAGCTTCACCCCGACAGCGAACACTGAAGCTTTCTTT,CASSFTPTANTEAFF
TRBV7-2,NA,TRBJ2-5,TRBD1,14,TGTGCCAGCAGCCACGGACAGGGACAAGAGACCCAGTACTTC,CASSHGQGQETQYF
TRBV4-1,few,TRBJ2-7,TRBD2,16,TGCGCCAGCAGCCAAGTTACGACTAGCGGGAACTACGAGCAGTACTTC,CASSQVTTSGNYEQYF
TRBV7-9,NA,TRBJ2-2,NA,15,TGTGCCAGCAGCTTAGCATGGACTATCACCGGGGAGCTGTTTTTT,CASSLAWTITGELFF
TRBV7-9,NA,TRBJ2-1,TRBD2,12,TGTTCCAGCAGCATATGGACTAGCTCCGAGTTCTTC,CSSSIWTSSEFF
TRBV6-6,once,TRBJ2-1,TRBD1,14,TGTGCCAGCAGTTCTCCAAGGGGGCGCGGTGAGCAGTTCTTC,CASSSPRGRGEQFF
TRBV11-3,NA,TRBJ2-2,TRBD2,15,TGTGCCAGCAGCTCTCCCGACGGGGGGGACGGGGAGCTGTCTTTT,CASSSPDGGDGELSF
TRBV9,NA,TRBJ2-3,NA,15,TGTGCCAGCAGCGTATCCCTCCCCCCCCTAGCCACGCAGTATTTT,CASSVSLPPLATQYF
TRBV9,NA,TRBJ2-7,TRBD1,15,TGTGCCAGCAGCGCTCACGGGACAGGGCCCTACGAGCAGTACTTC,CASSAHGTGPYEQYF
TRBV25-1,NA,TRBJ1-1,NA,14,TGTGCCAGCAGTGAAGGCAGGTGGTGGGCTGAAGCTTTCTTT,CASSEGRWWAEAFF
TRBV6-1,NA,TRBJ2-1,TRBD2,14,TGTGCCAGCAGTGACTGGCGGGGGTTCAATGAGCAGTTCTTC,CASSDWRGFNEQFF
TRBV10-2,few,TRBJ2-3,NA,14,TGCGCCAGCAGTGTTGGGACTAGCACAGATACGCAGTATTTT,CASSVGTSTDTQYF
TRBV7-8,few,TRBJ2-3,NA,13,TGTGCCAGCAGACAGCCTCCCACAGATACGCAGTATTTT,CASRQPPTDTQYF
TRBV9,once,TRBJ2-3,TRBD1,14,TGTGCCAGCAGCGCCGGGACAGGGGAGATTGCGCAGTATTTT,CASSAGTGEIAQYF
TRBV21-1,few,TRBJ2-1,NA,20,NA,CASSKEVAGGSVGTYNEQFF
TRBV7-2,NA,TRBJ2-7,NA,13,TGTGCCAGCAGCTTAAATTGGAGGTACGAGCAGTACTTC,CASSLNWRYEQYF
TRBV30,NA,TRBJ1-5,NA,13,TGTGCCTGGGCAGGGTATGGTAGTCAGCCCCAGCATTTT,CAWAGYGSQPQHF
TRBV19,NA,TRBJ2-1,TRBD1,13,TGTGCCAGTAGTATTACAGGGGAGAGTGAGCAGTTCTTC,CASSITGESEQFF